This T cell receptor (beta chain) was profiled in a study of beta chain features in type 1 diabetes. Regarding the study as a whole: For Type 1 diabetes patients, all four CD4+ subsets carried TCRB CDR3s that were moderately but significantly shorter.

V shed 0 bases and J shed 5 bases, with 7 bases lying between them. The CDR3 is 12 residues long. Germline-derived CDR1 and CDR2 are GTSNPN and SVGIG (reference sequence). To note about this clone: Its target is not known.

The isolated RNA, all of it, was reverse transcribed, so expressed TCRB transcripts were what got sequenced. Here immunoSEQ multiplex PCR was the method, and the copy in TCRdb shows in-frame clones only, minus some. The repertoire includes a few hundred thousand clones, around 24% of them detected once, and more than 0.009% sits in the top ten. CD45RO/CCR7/CD25/CD127/CD95/CD27 sorting isolated CD4+ naive, central memory, regulatory and stem cell-like memory cells. V and J are TRBV30 and TRBJ2-5, with a tentative D call TRBD2 (6 bases). The specimen was naive CD4+ T cells from blood. The receptor was derived from a woman aged 25-40 years with type 1 diabetes. As DNA, the CDR3 is TGTGCCTGGAGTGTAGGGAGGGAGACCCAGTACTTC. Translated, it gives CAWSVGRETQYF.